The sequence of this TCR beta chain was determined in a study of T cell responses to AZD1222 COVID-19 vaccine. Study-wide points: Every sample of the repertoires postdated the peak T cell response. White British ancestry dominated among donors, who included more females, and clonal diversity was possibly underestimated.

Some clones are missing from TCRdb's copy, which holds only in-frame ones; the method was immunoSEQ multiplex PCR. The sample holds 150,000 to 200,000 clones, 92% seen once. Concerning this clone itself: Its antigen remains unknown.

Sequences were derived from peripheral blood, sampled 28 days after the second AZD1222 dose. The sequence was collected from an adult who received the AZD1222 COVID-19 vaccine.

The CDR3 bases are TGTGCCAGCAGCCCCCGTCAAGCTGGGGCCAACGTCCTGACTTTC. Translation: CASSPRQAGANVLTF. The rearrangement uses TRBV7-9 and TRBJ2-6; no firm D call. V was pared by 5 bases and J by 2 bases, with 10 bases between. CDR3 length equals 15 residues. The germline CDR1 and CDR2 sequences are SEHNR and FQNEAQ (reference sequence). Full variable domain (outside the CDR3, taken from reference TRBV7-9 and TRBJ2-6): DTGVSQNPRHKITKRGQNVTFRCDPISEHNRLYWYRQTLGQGPEFLTYFQNEAQLEKSRLLSDRFSAERPKGSFSTLEIQRTEQGDSAMYLCASSPRQAGANVLTFGAGSRLTVL.